The clone carrying this TCR beta chain has only a few counts. This sample stems from a study of blood T cell repertoires in COVID-19. Study background: Some COVID-19 samples were acute and others convalescent; all came from the United States, Italy and Spain.

Produced via immunoSEQ multiplex PCR; TCRdb's table is partial and in-frame only. The table shows around 260,000 clones, with approximately 91% occurring only once. Sequencing used peripheral blood. The receptor was isolated from a person under 30 with COVID-19, enrolled during active disease.

CDR3 loop: CAISGTGWPQHF. In DNA, the CDR3 is TGTGCCATCAGCGGGACTGGGTGGCCCCAGCATTTT. The V call is TRBV10-3, the J call TRBJ1-5, with D possibly being TRBD1 (5 bases). CDR1 is ENHRY and CDR2 is SYGVKD in the germline V gene. Trimming took 6 bases from V and 9 from J, leaving 12 bases between them. The CDR3 is made up of 12 amino acids.